The source of this T cell receptor beta chain is a study of human T cells and chemical hapten exposure. Overall study context: Patch tests applied 0.01% DPC to the upper back, read at 6 days. Study observations and caveats: A positive correlation with patch test score was found for PT1 expanded TCR counts.

This clonotype has a count of ten or more. Its antigen remains unidentified. Described time point: pre-sensitization, week 0. Treatment reported: therapeutic diphenylcyclopropenone sensitization with weekly scalp DPC. At every patch-test visit, blood was drawn before the patch test was applied. The CDR3 contains 12 residues. After removal of 4 bases from V and 11 bases from J, the junction contained 3 bases not matched to a gene. Looked up from germline, CDR1 is LGHDT and CDR2 is YNNKEL (reference sequence). TCRdb reanalysed the RACE reads using MiXCR and keeps one entry per CDR3 protein. The table lists 200,000 to 300,000 distinct CDR3 sequences, about 8.1% of them singletons.

The TCR sequence derives from a woman in her 40s with alopecia areata. Some clones in this sample may be carry-over from other donors' samples. The sequencing here drew on whole blood, taken in connection with sensitization to the hapten diphenylcyclopropenone (DPC). This chain joins TRBV3-1 and TRBJ2-1; 9 bases agree with TRBD1. CDR3 DNA sequence: TGTGCCAGCAGCCTAGGACAGGGGAAGCAGTTCTTC. It translates to CASSLGQGKQFF.